The 8 T cell receptor beta chains below were found in one sample sequenced in a study of blood T cell dynamics during melanoma immunotherapy. The time point here: pre-treatment baseline. Clones were sequenced by immunoSEQ multiplex PCR, and TCRdb holds only the in-frame ones, with some missing. The sample records 8,500 to 11,000 clones, about 85% being singletons. The sample in question was blood, obtained from a patient treated with checkpoint blockade. These receptors were collected from a human donor with melanoma.

The V call is TRBV19, the J call TRBJ1-5; TRBD1 is a possible D gene (5 bases). CDR1 is LNHDA, CDR2 SQIVND, per germline (reference sequence). This CDR3 is built from 17 residues. Trimming stripped 6 bases from V and 3 bases from J, with 21 bases between. Here the CDR3 DNA reads TGTGCCAGTAGAGCTCTCCGGGACGGATCATACAATCAGCCCCAGCATTTT. It yields the protein CASRALRDGSYNQPQHF. The full variable domain, its missing parts supplied by reference TRBV19 and TRBJ1-5, is DGGITQSPKYLFRKEGQNVTLSCEQNLNHDAMYWYRQDPGQGLRLIYYSQIVNDFQKGDIAEGYSVSREKKESFPLTVTSAQKNPTAFYLCASRALRDGSYNQPQHFGDGTRLSIL.

CDR3 nucleotides: TGTGCCAGCGTCCGAGAGGGACAGAATTCACCCCTCCACTTT. The encoded protein is CASVREGQNSPLHF. V usage is TRBV2 and J usage is TRBJ1-6; TRBD1 matches 7 bases. With 8 bases clipped from V and 7 bases from J, the junction kept 8 bases outside the gene matches. Germline V gene sequence: CDR1 SNHLY, CDR2 FYNNEI. There are 14 residues in the CDR3.

V usage is TRBV19 and J usage is TRBJ1-1; 9 positions match TRBD1. After removal of 4 bases from V and 4 bases from J, the junction contained 7 bases not matched to a gene. Germline V gene lookup returns CDR1 LNHDA and CDR2 SQIVND (reference sequence). CDR3 size: 15 residues. The CDR3 protein is CASSNRVTGGTEAFF. CDR3 sequence (DNA): TGTGCCAGTAGTAACAGAGTGACAGGGGGCACTGAAGCTTTCTTT. The variable domain in full, completed from reference TRBV19 and TRBJ1-1, reads DGGITQSPKYLFRKEGQNVTLSCEQNLNHDAMYWYRQDPGQGLRLIYYSQIVNDFQKGDIAEGYSVSREKKESFPLTVTSAQKNPTAFYLCASSNRVTGGTEAFFGQGTRLTVV.

In this sample, this clone turned up a few times. The V call is TRBV11-2, the J call TRBJ2-7; the D gene is possibly TRBD2 (5 bases). V was clipped by 1 base and J by 0 bases, with 13 bases between them. This CDR3 contains 16 residues. Germline-derived CDR1 and CDR2 are SGHAT and FQNNGV. The CDR3 DNA is TGTGCCAGCAGCTTAGTAACGAGCGGAAGCTCCTACGAGCAGTACTTC. As protein: CASSLVTSGSSYEQYF.

The chain joins TRBV15 to TRBJ1-1; TRBD1 matches at 8 bases. Trimming cost V 2 bases and J 4 bases; bases outside gene matches: 9. CDR1 and CDR2 from the germline V gene are LNHNV and YYDKDF (reference sequence). This CDR3 is 16 amino acids long. The CDR3 spells CATSRTPGQGGTEAFF. CDR3 DNA sequence: TGTGCCACCAGCAGAACCCCCGGACAGGGCGGCACTGAAGCTTTCTTT.

This sequence joins TRBV5-1 and TRBJ1-5, with D maybe TRBD1 (6 bases). The ends were cut back, 0 bases at V and 3 bases at J, with 10 bases in the middle. Germline-derived CDR1 and CDR2 are SGHRS and YFSETQ. The CDR3 totals 15 residues. CDR3 sequence reads: CASSLGGGPNQPQHF. Written as DNA, the CDR3 is TGCGCCAGCAGCTTGGGAGGGGGGCCCAATCAGCCCCAGCATTTT.

V and J are TRBV5-4 and TRBJ2-2; TRBD2 matches at 13 bases. J lost 7 bases, V lost 3 bases, and 6 bases had no gene match. The CDR3 sequence is 16 residues long. Germline V gene data show CDR1 as SGHNT and CDR2 as YYREEE (reference sequence). CDR3 residues: CASSSGTSGISGELFF. CDR3 coding DNA: TGTGCCAGCAGCTCTGGGACTAGCGGGATAAGCGGGGAGCTGTTTTTT.

The CDR3, as DNA: TGTGCCTGGACCCCAGGGGGTGAGCAGTTCTTC. This translates into CAWTPGGEQFF. This chain uses TRBV30 with TRBJ2-1; 7 bases align to TRBD1. Germline CDR1 is GTSNPN and CDR2 is SVGIG (reference sequence). The J segment lost 9 bases and the V segment lost 4 bases, leaving 3 bases of the junction unmatched. This CDR3 region has 11 residues. The variable domain in full, with the rest retrieved from reference TRBV30 and TRBJ2-1, is SQTIHQWPATLVQPVGSPLSLECTVEGTSNPNLYWYRQAAGRGLQLLFYSVGIGQISSEVPQNLSASRPQDRQFILSSKKLLLSDSGFYLCAWTPGGEQFFGPGTRLTVL.